This passage covers 14 T cell receptor beta chains from one sample sequenced in a study of blood T cell repertoires in COVID-19 (dated by TCRdb to 2018 to 2021). The library was made by the immunoSEQ multiplex PCR assay. The source is immuneACCESS, and TCRdb retained only in-frame sequences with V and J called. Part of the clones is not carried over; for the studies checked, unresolved V genes explain less than half of this, and the remainder is unexplained. This sample has 210,000 or so clones in its table, and 75% to 90% of those were observed once. The biggest ten clones account for about 5% of the sample. The sequenced material came from peripheral blood. The source of these receptors is a woman aged 40 to 49 with acute or convalescent COVID-19.

The chain couples TRBV6-4 to TRBJ2-1, with TRBD2 matching over 13 bases. The CDR3 extends over 15 amino acids. Losses at the gene ends were 2 bases for V and 7 bases for J; bases not matched to a gene: 2. Germline-derived CDR1 and CDR2 are MRHNA and SNTAGT. This CDR3 is CASSDETSGGNEQFF. For the CDR3, the DNA is TGTGCCAGCAGTGACGAGACTAGCGGGGGGAATGAGCAGTTCTTC.

The table lists this clone with a count of one. The chain combines TRBV30 with TRBJ1-5; D gene ambiguous. The CDR3 contains 12 residues. The V gene's germline CDR1 is GTSNPN and CDR2 SVGIG (reference sequence). V lost 1 base and J 6 bases, leaving 7 bases between the germline ends. The CDR3 DNA sequence: TGTGCCTGGAGTGAAGGGAGTCAGCCCCAGCATTTT. As protein: CAWSEGSQPQHF.

The CDR3 sequence: CASSPRLQGYGYTF. The CDR3 region has the DNA TGTGCCAGCAGCCCGCGTCTACAGGGTTATGGCTACACCTTC. The chain employs TRBV5-5 and TRBJ1-2, with D perhaps matching TRBD1 (6 bases). This CDR3 comprises 14 residues. The V gene's germline CDR1 is SGHKS and CDR2 YYEKEE (reference sequence). Between the trimmed V and J ends, which lost 4 bases and 5 bases, there was a span of 15 bases.

This clone has more than one count but fewer than ten. The V and J genes are TRBV9 and TRBJ1-2; D is unclear. Deletions cut 3 bases from V and 1 base from J, with 13 bases between. This CDR3 comprises 15 residues. Looked up from germline, CDR1 is SGDLS and CDR2 is YYNGEE. CDR3 sequence reads: CASSAGVTVNYGYTF. The DNA for the CDR3 is TGTGCCAGCAGCGCCGGGGTAACCGTTAACTATGGCTACACCTTC.

This sequence joins TRBV4-2 and TRBJ2-5, with a tentative D call TRBD1 (6 bases). This CDR3 contains 15 residues. V lost 4 bases to trimming and J lost 4 bases, with 16 bases between them. The germline CDR1 and CDR2 sequences are LGHNA and YNFKEQ. Here the CDR3 reads CASSRAPGETETQYF. The CDR3 nucleotides are TGTGCCAGCAGCCGCGCGCCAGGGGAGACAGAGACCCAGTACTTC.

This clone was seen at least ten times. The rearrangement links TRBV9 to TRBJ1-2, with no clear D. Deletions cut 7 bases from V and 8 bases from J, with 15 bases between. The CDR3 covers 12 residues. CDR1 is SGDLS, CDR2 YYNGEE, per germline. CDR3 nucleotides: TGTGCCAGCTACCACCCCATCGAGGGCTACACCTTC. Its protein product is CASYHPIEGYTF.

This clone was detected only a few times. The V call is TRBV4-1, the J call TRBJ1-1; 9 bases map to TRBD1. CDR3 length: 16 amino acids. V shed 1 base, J shed 1 base, and the junction held 4 bases outside the gene matches. Germline V gene data show CDR1 as MGHRA and CDR2 as YSYEKL. The CDR3 coding sequence is TGCGCCAGCAGCCAAGTTCCGGGACAGGGGAACACTGAAGCTTTCTTT. It specifies CASSQVPGQGNTEAFF.

This clone was seen more than once but under ten times. The J gene is TRBJ2-3, the V gene TRBV25-1, with a weak D call TRBD2 (6 bases). CDR3 length: 15 residues. The V gene's germline CDR1 is MGHDK and CDR2 SYGVNS. V was clipped by 7 bases and J by 2 bases, with 16 bases between them. The DNA of the CDR3 is TGTGCCAGCACCGGTGCGGGGAAGGACACAGATACGCAGTATTTT. This sequence encodes CASTGAGKDTDTQYF. The full variable domain, its missing parts supplied by reference TRBV25-1 and TRBJ2-3, is EADIYQTPRYLVIGTGKKITLECSQTMGHDKMYWYQQDPGMELHLIHYSYGVNSTEKGDLSSESTVSRIRTEHFPLTLESARPSHTSQYLCASTGAGKDTDTQYFGPGTRLTVL.

The V call is TRBV12-3 or TRBV12-4, the J call TRBJ1-2, with 7 bases fitting TRBD1. After removal of 4 bases from V and 3 bases from J, the junction contained 2 bases not matched to a gene. This CDR3 has 13 amino acids. The CDR3 spells CASSSTGDYGYTF. DNA for the CDR3: TGTGCCAGCAGTTCAACAGGGGACTATGGCTACACCTTC.

The chain links TRBV11-2 to TRBJ1-2, with 8 positions matching TRBD1. CDR3 size: 17 residues. Trimming took 4 bases from V and 0 from J; bases not matched to a gene: 10. Germline V gene data show CDR1 as SGHAT and CDR2 as FQNNGV. CDR3 bases: TGTGCCAGCAGCTCTCGGGCCCGACAGGGGACTAACTATGGCTACACCTTC. Protein sequence: CASSSRARQGTNYGYTF.

V usage is TRBV18 and J usage is TRBJ1-5; possible D gene TRBD1, 6 bases. The CDR3 is 16 amino acids. V was trimmed by 6 bases and J by 0 bases, leaving 15 bases between them. Germline-derived CDR1 and CDR2 are KGHSH and LQKENI. CDR3 nucleotides: TGTGCCAGCTCTCGTACCGGGACAAATAGCAATCAGCCCCAGCATTTT. Its translation: CASSRTGTNSNQPQHF.

The V and J genes are TRBV4-1 and TRBJ2-5; D perhaps matches TRBD2 (6 bases). Deletions cut 1 base from V and 5 bases from J, with 11 bases between. Germline lookup yields CDR1 MGHRA and CDR2 YSYEKL. CDR3 length: 14 amino acids. Here the CDR3 DNA reads TGCGCCAGCAGCCAAGTAGGAGGGGAGGAGACCCAGTACTTC. Encoded protein: CASSQVGGEETQYF.

This clone was observed a few times. This chain joins TRBV24-1 and TRBJ1-5; D is ambiguous. V was cut by 3 bases and J by 6 bases, with 11 bases left in between. CDR1 and CDR2 from the germline V gene are KGHDR and SFDVKD. This CDR3 comprises 14 residues. CDR3: CATSDSEGGQPQHF. As DNA, the CDR3 is TGTGCCACCAGTGATAGCGAGGGAGGTCAGCCCCAGCATTTT.

The V call is TRBV5-8, the J call TRBJ1-2; TRBD1 might be the D (6 bases). Germline CDR1 and CDR2: SGHTS and YDEGEE. With 3 bases removed from V and 4 bases from J, the gap between germline ends came to 10 bases. CDR3 size: 13 residues. In DNA form, the CDR3 reads TGTGCCAGCAGCTCGGACAGCCTCTATGGCTACACCTTC. Protein product: CASSSDSLYGYTF.